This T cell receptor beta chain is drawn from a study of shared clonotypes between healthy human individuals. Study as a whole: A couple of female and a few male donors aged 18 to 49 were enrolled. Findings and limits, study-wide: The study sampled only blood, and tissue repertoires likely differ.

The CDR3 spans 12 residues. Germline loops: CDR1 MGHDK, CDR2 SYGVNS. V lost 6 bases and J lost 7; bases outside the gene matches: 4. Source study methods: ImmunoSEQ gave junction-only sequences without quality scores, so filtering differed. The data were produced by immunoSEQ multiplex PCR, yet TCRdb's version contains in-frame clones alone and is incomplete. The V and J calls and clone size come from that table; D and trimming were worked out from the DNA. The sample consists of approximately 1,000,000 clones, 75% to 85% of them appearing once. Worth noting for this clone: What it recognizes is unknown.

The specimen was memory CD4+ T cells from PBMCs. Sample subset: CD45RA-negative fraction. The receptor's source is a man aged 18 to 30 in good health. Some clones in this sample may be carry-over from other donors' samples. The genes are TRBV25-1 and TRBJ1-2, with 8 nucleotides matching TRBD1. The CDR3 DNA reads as TGTGCCAGCAGCCTTGACAGGGGTGGCTACACCTTC. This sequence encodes CASSLDRGGYTF.